Reported below is one T cell receptor beta chain. Its antigen is still unknown. The data are from a study of CD8 T cells in Susac syndrome. Study-level results: Clonal expansion was absent from the CD4+ T cell repertoires in Susac syndrome.

Under recently defined diagnostic criteria, the patients with Susac syndrome qualified as having definite or probable disease. Negative isolation yielded the CD8+ and CD4+ T cells, while FACS enriched the TEMRA cells. A quantity of about 0.45 to 1 ug RNA underwent reverse transcription using random hexamers. Across 54 Vbeta and 13 Jbeta, TCR beta CDR3 was amplified with immunoSEQ multiplex PCR. TCRdb re-analysed the immunoSEQ multiplex PCR reads in MiXCR, keeping a single row per CDR3 protein. This table holds about 240,000 distinct CDR3 sequences, 90% to 97% found once. V was pared by 8 bases and J by 5 bases, with 22 bases between. This CDR3 is 14 amino acids long. From germline, CDR1 is SQVTM and CDR2 ANQGSEA.

This sequence joins TRBV29-1 and TRBJ2-7; tentatively, D is TRBD1 or TRBD2 (6 bases each). Input material: CD4+ T cells from PBMCs. This sequence was found in a human donor with Susac syndrome. The CDR3 DNA is TGCAGCACACGAGGGGGACGGGGAGGTGACGAGCAGTACTTC. It yields the protein CSTRGGRGGDEQYF.